This T cell receptor (beta chain) was recovered during a study of cytomegalovirus exposure and HLA in healthy donors. About this clone: Its cognate antigen is unknown.

The PCR contained 60 Vbeta and 13 Jbeta primers. Profiling relied on immunoSEQ multiplex PCR, and the TCRdb table lists in-frame clones only, not all of them. The sample records approximately 150,000 clones, 77% being singletons. The V and J ends lost 0 bases and 7 bases respectively, with 7 bases between them. The CDR3 spans 13 residues. CDR1 and CDR2 from the germline V gene are MRHNA and SNTAGT. Study-wide results and caveats: Among CMV-associated TCR beta chains, most appeared HLA-restricted in a later analysis.

Sequencing was done on a sample of PBMCs. The TCR sequence derives from a woman between 25 and 40 years old in good health and CMV-seropositive. The V and J genes are TRBV6-4 and TRBJ2-1, with a possible D match to TRBD1 (5 bases). CDR3 DNA: TGTGCCAGCAGTGACTCGACAGAGAATGAGCAGTTCTTC. This codes for CASSDSTENEQFF.